The clone carrying this TCR beta chain was seen ten or more times. Germline and junction disagree at one end, which may indicate a read error. CDR3 length: 14 residues. Per the germline V gene, CDR1 is SNHLY and CDR2 is FYNNEI. These data originate in a study of T cells in Graves' hyperthyroidism and ophthalmopathy. Researchers amplified the TCR beta CDR3 regions from RNA transcripts. HTBI primers were employed in a first-round RT-PCR of the TCR CDR3. TCRdb reanalysed the multiplex PCR reads using MiXCR and keeps one entry per CDR3 protein. Among about 300,000 distinct CDR3 sequences, about an eighth were seen once, and the ten largest hold 6.5% to 10%.

This receptor was taken from a woman younger than 45 with Graves' hyperthyroidism that later progressed to Graves' ophthalmopathy. The sequenced sample was blood. The chain combines TRBV2 with TRBJ2-4, with D unclear. The CDR3 is CASRPVIAKDIQYF. The CDR3 region has the DNA TGTGCCAGCAGACCTGTAATAGCCAAAGACATTCAGTACTTC.